These 6 T cell receptor beta chains were all obtained from the same sample, sequenced in a study of identical twins. TCRdb itself ran the 5' RACE reads through MiXCR, one entry per CDR3 protein. The sample lists about 220,000 distinct CDR3 sequences; more than 6.5% were seen once. The same specimen was also included in a second study, on yellow fever vaccine responses in identical twins.

Sequenced: memory (CD45RO+) T cells sorted from blood. All receptors come from a woman under 30 in good health.

This clonotype was counted only a few times. This chain joins TRBV5-1 and TRBJ2-7; D is perhaps TRBD1 (6 bases). The CDR3 spans 12 residues. V was cut by 4 bases and J by 5 bases, with 10 bases left in between. Germline V gene data show CDR1 as SGHRS and CDR2 as YFSETQ. The CDR3 DNA reads TGCGCCAGCAGCACCAGGGGCCACGAGCAGTACTTC. It codes for CASSTRGHEQYF.

This clonotype was counted at least ten times. The gene calls are TRBV28 and TRBJ2-6; D gene uncertain. The CDR3 is 15 amino acids. CDR1 and CDR2 (germline): MDHEN, SYDVKM. V was trimmed by 7 bases and J by 2 bases, leaving 12 bases between them. The chain's CDR3 is CASNPALTGANVLTF. The CDR3 nucleotides are TGTGCCAGCAATCCAGCCTTAACTGGGGCCAACGTCCTGACTTTC.

The chain joins TRBV3-1 to TRBJ1-5, with TRBD1 identical over 7 bases. This CDR3 comprises 14 residues. Per the germline V gene, CDR1 is LGHDT and CDR2 is YNNKEL (reference sequence). J gave up 7 bases and V 4 bases, and 7 bases lay outside the gene matches. In nucleotides, the CDR3 is TGTGCCAGCAGCCTTCGACAGGGTGAACAGCCCCAGCATTTT. Translation gives CASSLRQGEQPQHF.

This clonotype was observed many times. The chain links TRBV7-2 to TRBJ2-1; TRBD2 aligns across 7 bases. V dropped 5 bases and J dropped 4; count of bases not matched to a gene: 14. The CDR3 spans 17 residues. From germline, CDR1 is SGHTA and CDR2 FQGNSA. The DNA for the CDR3 is TGTGCCAGCAGCCCAAAAGCGGGGCAGCTGATTTACAATGAGCAGTTCTTC. Its protein product is CASSPKAGQLIYNEQFF.

This clonotype was counted at least ten times. The CDR3 DNA sequence: TGTGCCAGCAGCGTCAGCGCTAGGAATGAGCAGTTCTTC. Protein product: CASSVSARNEQFF. The J gene is TRBJ2-1, the V gene TRBV11-2; no firm D call. CDR1 SGHAT and CDR2 FQNNGV come from the germline V gene. V lost 5 bases, J lost 7 bases, and 12 bases lay in between. CDR3 length: 13 residues.

In its sample, this clonotype was seen many times. CDR3 residues: CSAPVPGTKNIQYF. As DNA, the CDR3 is TGCAGTGCCCCCGTCCCAGGGACCAAAAACATTCAGTACTTC. This sequence joins TRBV20-1 and TRBJ2-4; D may be TRBD1 (5 bases). Looked up from germline, CDR1 is DFQATT and CDR2 is SNEGSKA (reference sequence). The CDR3 consists of 14 residues. Trimming took off 6 bases at V and 2 bases at J, with 14 bases between the two ends.